This TCR beta chain appears in the sequencing data of a study of regulatory T cells in long-lasting Graves disease. Overall study: The antithyroid drugs taken by newly diagnosed Graves' patients had been used for under 3 months.

The time point: newly diagnosed GD, antithyroid drugs for less than 3 months. There was RNA extracted from PBMCs, and the TCR library was made from it. This clonotype was found a few times. Trimming took 2 bases from V and 2 from J, leaving 13 bases between them. CDR1 and CDR2 (germline): MGHDK, SYGVNS. The CDR3 loop spans 17 amino acids. Construction of the TCR beta libraries employed iRepertoire HTBI primers in conjunction with Arm-PCR of CDR3 regions. TCRdb re-called the multiplex PCR reads with MiXCR, one entry per CDR3 protein. The sample holds 400,000 to 500,000 distinct CDR3 sequences; about 15% are singletons and the top ten take 16%. This same sample was also part of a study on T cells in Graves' hyperthyroidism and ophthalmopathy. As reported in that work: Patients aged 18 to 65 had newly diagnosed hyperthyroidism that had lasted under 2 months. A set of HTBI primers served as the primers for a first-round RT-PCR of the TCR CDR3. Most thyroid clonotypes with frequency above 0.001 were detected in blood.

The chain carries TRBV25-1 and TRBJ2-6; no clear D gene. This TCR came from a woman aged 25 to 39 with Graves disease. The input for sequencing was peripheral blood mononuclear cells (PBMCs), taken at new diagnosis, from a patient treated with antithyroid drugs. DNA of the CDR3: TGTGCCAGCAGTGAAGCTGGGTGGACGACTGGGGCCAACGTCCTGACTTTC. It yields the protein CASSEAGWTTGANVLTF.